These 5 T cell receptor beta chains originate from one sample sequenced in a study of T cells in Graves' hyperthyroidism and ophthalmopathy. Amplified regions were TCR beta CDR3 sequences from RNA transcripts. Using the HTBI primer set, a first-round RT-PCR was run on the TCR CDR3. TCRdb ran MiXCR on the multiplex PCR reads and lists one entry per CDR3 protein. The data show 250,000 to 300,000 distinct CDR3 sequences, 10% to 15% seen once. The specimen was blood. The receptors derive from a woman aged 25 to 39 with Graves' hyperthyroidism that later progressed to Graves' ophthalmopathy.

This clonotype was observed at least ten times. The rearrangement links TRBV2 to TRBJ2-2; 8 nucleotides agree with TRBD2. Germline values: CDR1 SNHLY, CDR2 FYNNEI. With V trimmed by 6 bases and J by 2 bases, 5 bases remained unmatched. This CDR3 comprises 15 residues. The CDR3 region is CASRGSGGNTGELFF. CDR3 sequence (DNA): TGTGCCAGCAGGGGAAGCGGGGGCAACACCGGGGAGCTGTTTTTT.

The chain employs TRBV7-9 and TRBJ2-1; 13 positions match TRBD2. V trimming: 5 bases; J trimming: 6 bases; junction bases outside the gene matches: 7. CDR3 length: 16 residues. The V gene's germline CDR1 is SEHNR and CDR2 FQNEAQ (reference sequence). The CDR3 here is CASSAGTSGTGNEQFF. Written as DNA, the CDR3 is TGTGCCAGCAGCGCGGGGACTAGCGGGACCGGCAATGAGCAGTTCTTC.

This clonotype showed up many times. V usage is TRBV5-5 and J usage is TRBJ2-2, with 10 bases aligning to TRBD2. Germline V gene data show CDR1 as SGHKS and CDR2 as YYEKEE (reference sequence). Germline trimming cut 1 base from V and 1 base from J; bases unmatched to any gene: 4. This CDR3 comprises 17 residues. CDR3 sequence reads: CASSLPGLAVNTGELFF. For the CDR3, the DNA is TGTGCCAGCAGCTTGCCCGGACTAGCGGTGAACACCGGGGAGCTGTTTTTT.

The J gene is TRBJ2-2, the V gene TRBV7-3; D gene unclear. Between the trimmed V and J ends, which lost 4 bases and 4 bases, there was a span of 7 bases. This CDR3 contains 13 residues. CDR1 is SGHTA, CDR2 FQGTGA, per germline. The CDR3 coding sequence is TGTGCCAGCAGCTCGCTTGGCACCGGGGAGCTGTTTTTT. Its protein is CASSSLGTGELFF.

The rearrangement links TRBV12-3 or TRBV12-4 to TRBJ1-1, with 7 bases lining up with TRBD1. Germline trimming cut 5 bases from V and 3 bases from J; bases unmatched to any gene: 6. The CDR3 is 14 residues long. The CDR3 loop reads CASSHGTEDTEAFF. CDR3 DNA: TGTGCCAGCAGTCACGGGACAGAGGACACTGAAGCTTTCTTT.